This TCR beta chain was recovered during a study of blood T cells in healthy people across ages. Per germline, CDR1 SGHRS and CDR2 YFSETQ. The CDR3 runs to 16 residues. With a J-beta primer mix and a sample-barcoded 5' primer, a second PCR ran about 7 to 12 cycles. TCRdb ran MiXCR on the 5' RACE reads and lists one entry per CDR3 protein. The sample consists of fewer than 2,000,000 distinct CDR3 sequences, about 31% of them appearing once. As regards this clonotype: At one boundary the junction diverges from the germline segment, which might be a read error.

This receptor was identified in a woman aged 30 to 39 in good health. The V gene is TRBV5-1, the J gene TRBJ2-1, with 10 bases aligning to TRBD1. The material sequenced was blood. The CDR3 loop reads CASSLAAGTGVNGQFF. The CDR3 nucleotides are TGCGCCAGCAGCTTGGCCGCCGGGACAGGGGTTAATGGGCAGTTCTTC. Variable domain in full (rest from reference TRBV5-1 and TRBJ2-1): KAGVTQTPRYLIKTRGQQVTLSCSPISGHRSVSWYQQTPGQGLQFLFEYFSETQRNKGNFPGRFSGRQFSNSRSEMNVSTLELGDSALYLCASSLAAGTGVNGQFFGPGTRLTVL.